A single T cell receptor (beta chain) is shown here with its context. While infection was still active, Seattle patients were enrolled and then followed longitudinally. The sample belongs to a study of blood T cell repertoires in COVID-19. At the level of the study: Collection of acute and convalescent COVID-19 samples took place in the United States, Italy and Spain.

In the study's own analysis: Researchers report that nucleated cell counts were estimated from reference gene primer amplification. Only in-frame clones appear in the TCRdb table, and some are missing; sequencing was by immunoSEQ multiplex PCR. The DNA was the basis for D and trimming; V, J and clone size are from that table. The sample has 55,000 to 70,000 clones, around 90% seen once. V was pared by 2 bases and J by 3 bases, with 13 bases between. The CDR3 length is 15 residues. CDR1 SGHTA and CDR2 FQGNSA come from the germline V gene. The sequenced material came from peripheral blood. The V and J genes are TRBV7-2 and TRBJ2-5; D not resolved. The clonotype comes from a man aged 40-49 years with COVID-19, enrolled during active disease. The CDR3 reads CASSLTPRIEETQYF. In DNA form, the CDR3 reads TGTGCCAGCAGCTTAACCCCTAGAATTGAAGAGACCCAGTACTTC.